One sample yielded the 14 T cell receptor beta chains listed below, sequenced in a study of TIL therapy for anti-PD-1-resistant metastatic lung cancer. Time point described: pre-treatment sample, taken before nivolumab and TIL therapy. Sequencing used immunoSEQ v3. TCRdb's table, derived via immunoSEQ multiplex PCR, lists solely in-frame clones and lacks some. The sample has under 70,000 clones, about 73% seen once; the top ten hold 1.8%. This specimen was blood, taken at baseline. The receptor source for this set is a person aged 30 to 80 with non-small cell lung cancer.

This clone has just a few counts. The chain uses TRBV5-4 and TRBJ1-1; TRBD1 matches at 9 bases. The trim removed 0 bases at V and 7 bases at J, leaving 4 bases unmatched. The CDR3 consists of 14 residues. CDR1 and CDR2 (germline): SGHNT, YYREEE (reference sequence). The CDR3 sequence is CASSLGDRAGEAFF. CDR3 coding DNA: TGTGCCAGCAGCTTGGGGGACAGGGCAGGTGAAGCTTTCTTT.

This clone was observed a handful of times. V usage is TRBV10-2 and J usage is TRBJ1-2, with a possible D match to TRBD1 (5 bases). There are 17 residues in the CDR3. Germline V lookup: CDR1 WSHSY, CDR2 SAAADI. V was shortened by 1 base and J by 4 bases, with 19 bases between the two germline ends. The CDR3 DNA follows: TGCGCCAGCAGTGAGTATGTTCGGGGCGGAGGTCCCTATGGCTACACCTTC. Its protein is CASSEYVRGGGPYGYTF.

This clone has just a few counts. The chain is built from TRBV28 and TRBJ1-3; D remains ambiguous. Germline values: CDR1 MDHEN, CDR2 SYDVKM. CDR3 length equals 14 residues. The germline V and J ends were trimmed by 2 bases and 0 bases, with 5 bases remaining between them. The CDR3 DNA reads TGTGCCAGCAGTTTAGGCGGCTCTGGAAACACCATATATTTT. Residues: CASSLGGSGNTIYF.

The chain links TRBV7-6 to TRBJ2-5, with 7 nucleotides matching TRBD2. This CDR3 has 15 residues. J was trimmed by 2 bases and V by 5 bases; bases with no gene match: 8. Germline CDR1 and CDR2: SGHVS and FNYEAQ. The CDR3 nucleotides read TGTGCCAGCAGCGGAGCGGGAATGCAGCAAGAGACCCAGTACTTC. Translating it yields CASSGAGMQQETQYF.

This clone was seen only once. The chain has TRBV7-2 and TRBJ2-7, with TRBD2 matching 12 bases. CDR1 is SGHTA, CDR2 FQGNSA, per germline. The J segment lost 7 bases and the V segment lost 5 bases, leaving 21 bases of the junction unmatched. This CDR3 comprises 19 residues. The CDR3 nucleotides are TGTGCCAGCAGCCCCGACCGAGGACTAGCGGGGCCCCGGGTTTGGGAGCAGTACTTC. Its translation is CASSPDRGLAGPRVWEQYF.

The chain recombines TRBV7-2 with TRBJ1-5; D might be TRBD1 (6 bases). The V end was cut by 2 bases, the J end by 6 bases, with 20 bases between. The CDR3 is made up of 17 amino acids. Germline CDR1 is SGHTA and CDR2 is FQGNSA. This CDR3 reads CASSLNGLGGAGQPQHF. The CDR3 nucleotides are TGTGCCAGCAGCTTAAACGGCCTGGGGGGGGCAGGTCAGCCCCAGCATTTT. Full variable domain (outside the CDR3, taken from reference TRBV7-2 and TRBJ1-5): GAGVSQSPSNKVTEKGKDVELRCDPISGHTALYWYRQSLGQGLEFLIYFQGNSAPDKSGLPSDRFSAERTGGSVSTLTIQRTQQEDSAVYLCASSLNGLGGAGQPQHFGDGTRLSIL.

The chain's CDR3 is CASSPRTSGTYNEQFF. In DNA form, the CDR3 reads TGTGCCAGCAGCCCACGGACTAGCGGGACCTACAATGAGCAGTTCTTC. The rearrangement uses TRBV9 and TRBJ2-1; TRBD2 matches 12 bases. J lost 2 bases, V lost 4 bases, and 4 bases had no gene match. There are 16 residues in the CDR3. Looked up from germline, CDR1 is SGDLS and CDR2 is YYNGEE.

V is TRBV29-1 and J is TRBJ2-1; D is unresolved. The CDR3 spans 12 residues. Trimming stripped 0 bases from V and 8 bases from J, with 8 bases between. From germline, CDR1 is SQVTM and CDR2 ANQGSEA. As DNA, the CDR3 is TGCAGCGTTGAAGAGGCGTTCGATGAGCAGTTCTTC. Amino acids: CSVEEAFDEQFF.

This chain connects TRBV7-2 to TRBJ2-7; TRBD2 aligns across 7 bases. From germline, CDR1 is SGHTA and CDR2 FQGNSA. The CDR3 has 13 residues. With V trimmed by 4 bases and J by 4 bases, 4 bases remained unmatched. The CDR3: CASSSRGSYEQYF. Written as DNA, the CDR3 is TGTGCCAGCAGCTCCCGCGGGAGTTACGAGCAGTACTTC.

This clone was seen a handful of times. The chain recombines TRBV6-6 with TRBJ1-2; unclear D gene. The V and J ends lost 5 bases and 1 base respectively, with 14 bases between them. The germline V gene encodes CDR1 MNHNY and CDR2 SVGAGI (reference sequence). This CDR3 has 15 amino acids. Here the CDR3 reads CASSTAGTYNYGYTF. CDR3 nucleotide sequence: TGTGCCAGCAGTACCGCCGGCACCTATAACTATGGCTACACCTTC.

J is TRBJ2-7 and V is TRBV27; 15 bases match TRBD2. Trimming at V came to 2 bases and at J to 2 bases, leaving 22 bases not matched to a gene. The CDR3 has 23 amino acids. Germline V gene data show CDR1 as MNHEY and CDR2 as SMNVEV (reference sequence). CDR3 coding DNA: TGTGCCAGCAGTTTAAGGTGGCCGGCAGCCCCGGGACTAGCGGGAGGTTCGACCTACGAGCAGTACTTC. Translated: CASSLRWPAAPGLAGGSTYEQYF.

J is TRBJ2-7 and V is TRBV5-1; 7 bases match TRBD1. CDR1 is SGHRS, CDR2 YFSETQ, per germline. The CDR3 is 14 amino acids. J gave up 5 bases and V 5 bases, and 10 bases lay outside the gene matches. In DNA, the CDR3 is TGCGCCAGCAGTCGAACAGGGGAAAGGCACGAGCAGTACTTC. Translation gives CASSRTGERHEQYF.

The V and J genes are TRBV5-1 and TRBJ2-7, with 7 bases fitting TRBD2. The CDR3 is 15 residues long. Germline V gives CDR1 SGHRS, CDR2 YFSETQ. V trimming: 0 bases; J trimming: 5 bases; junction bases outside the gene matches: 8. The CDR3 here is CASSLAGVREDEQYF. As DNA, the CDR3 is TGCGCCAGCAGCTTGGCCGGGGTACGGGAGGACGAGCAGTACTTC.

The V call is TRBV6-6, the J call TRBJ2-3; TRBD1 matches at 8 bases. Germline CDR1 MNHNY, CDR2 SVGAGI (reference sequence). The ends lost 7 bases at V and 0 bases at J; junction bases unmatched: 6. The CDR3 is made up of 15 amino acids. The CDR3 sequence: CASTRQGMSTDTQYF. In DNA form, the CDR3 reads TGTGCCAGCACTCGACAGGGGATGAGCACAGATACGCAGTATTTT.